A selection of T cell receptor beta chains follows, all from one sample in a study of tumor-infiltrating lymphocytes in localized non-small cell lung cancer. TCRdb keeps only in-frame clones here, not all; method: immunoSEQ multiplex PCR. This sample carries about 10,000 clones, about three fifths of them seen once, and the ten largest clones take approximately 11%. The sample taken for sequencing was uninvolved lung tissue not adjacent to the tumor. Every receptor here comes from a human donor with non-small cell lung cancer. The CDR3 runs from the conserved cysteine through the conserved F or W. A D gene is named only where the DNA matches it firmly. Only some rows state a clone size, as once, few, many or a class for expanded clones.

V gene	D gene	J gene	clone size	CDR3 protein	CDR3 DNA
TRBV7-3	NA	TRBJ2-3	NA	CASSSAGSTDTQYF	TGTGCCAGCAGCTCTGCCGGCAGCACAGATACGCAGTATTTT
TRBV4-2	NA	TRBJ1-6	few	CASSDNYREYNSPLHF	TGTGCCAGCAGCGATAACTACAGGGAATATAATTCACCCCTCCACTTT
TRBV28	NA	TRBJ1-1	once	CASSSSGANTEAFF	TGTGCCAGCAGCTCGTCCGGGGCGAACACTGAAGCTTTCTTT
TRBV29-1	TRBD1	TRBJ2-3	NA	CSVVSQGRITDTQYF	TGCAGCGTTGTCTCACAGGGGAGAATAACAGATACGCAGTATTTT
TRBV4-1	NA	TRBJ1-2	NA	CASSQAQVGGYTF	TGCGCCAGCAGCCAAGCCCAGGTTGGTGGCTACACCTTC
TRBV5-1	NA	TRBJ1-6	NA	CASSPEKPDSPLHF	TGCGCCAGCAGCCCCGAGAAGCCAGATTCACCCCTCCACTTT
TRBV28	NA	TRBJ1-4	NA	CASSPGYVGTNEKLFF	TGTGCCAGCAGTCCCGGCTACGTGGGCACTAATGAAAAACTGTTTTTT
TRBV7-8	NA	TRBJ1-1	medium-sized	CASSPRANGPEAFF	TGTGCCAGCAGCCCACGGGCAAACGGACCCGAAGCTTTCTTT
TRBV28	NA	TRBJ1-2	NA	CASSLSTPGTYGYTF	TGTGCCAGCAGTTTATCAACTCCGGGCACCTATGGCTACACCTTC
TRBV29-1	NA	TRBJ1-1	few	CSGGVPFPNTEAFF	TGCAGCGGGGGCGTCCCCTTTCCGAACACTGAAGCTTTCTTT
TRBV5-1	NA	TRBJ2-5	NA	CASSSSGRGQETQYF	TGCGCCAGCAGCTCCTCGGGGAGGGGGCAAGAGACCCAGTACTTC
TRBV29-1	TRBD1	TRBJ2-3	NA	CSVEGGQGASTDTQYF	TGCAGCGTTGAAGGGGGGCAGGGGGCGAGCACAGATACGCAGTATTTT
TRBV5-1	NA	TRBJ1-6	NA	CASSWGGSSYNSPLHF	TGCGCCAGCAGCTGGGGAGGGTCCTCCTATAATTCACCCCTCCACTTT
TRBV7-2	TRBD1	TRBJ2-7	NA	CASSSTGSSSYEQYF	TGTGCCAGCAGCTCGACAGGGAGTTCCTCCTACGAGCAGTACTTC
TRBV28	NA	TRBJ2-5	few	CASIGKMGETQYF	TGTGCCAGCATAGGGAAGATGGGAGAGACCCAGTACTTC
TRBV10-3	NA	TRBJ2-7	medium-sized	CAISPGTESYEQYF	TGTGCCATCAGTCCCGGGACGGAATCCTACGAGCAGTACTTC
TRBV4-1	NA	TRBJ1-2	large	CASSQVGSAASFYGYTF	TGCGCCAGCAGCCAAGTCGGGTCAGCGGCCTCCTTTTATGGCTACACCTTC
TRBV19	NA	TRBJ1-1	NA	CATLQQGVEAFF	TGTGCCACCCTTCAACAGGGAGTGGAAGCTTTCTTT
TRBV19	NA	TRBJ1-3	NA	CASSIRPSTGNTIYF	TGTGCCAGTAGTATACGGCCCTCCACTGGAAACACCATATATTTT
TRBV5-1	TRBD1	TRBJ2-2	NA	CASSPGQGALGGELFF	TGCGCCAGCAGCCCCGGACAGGGGGCGCTGGGCGGGGAGCTGTTTTTT
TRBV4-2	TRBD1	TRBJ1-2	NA	CASSQDGTGGSGYTF	TGTGCCAGCAGCCAAGATGGTACAGGGGGTAGTGGCTACACCTTC
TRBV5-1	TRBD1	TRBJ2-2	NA	CASKLRDSTTGELFF	TGCGCCAGCAAATTGAGGGACAGTACAACCGGGGAGCTGTTTTTT
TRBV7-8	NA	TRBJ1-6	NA	CASSLGSDKGSPLHF	TGTGCCAGCAGCTTAGGGTCGGATAAGGGATCACCCCTCCACTTT
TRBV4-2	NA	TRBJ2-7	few	CASSQGAGVGYEQYF	TGTGCCAGCAGCCAAGGGGCCGGGGTGGGCTACGAGCAGTACTTC
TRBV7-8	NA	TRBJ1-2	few	CASSLGGGGTFNYGYTF	TGTGCCAGCAGCTTAGGAGGGGGTGGAACCTTTAACTATGGCTACACCTTC
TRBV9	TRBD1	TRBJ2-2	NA	CASSVGTVNTGELFF	TGTGCCAGCAGCGTCGGGACAGTCAACACCGGGGAGCTGTTTTTT
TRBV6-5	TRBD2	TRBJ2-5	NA	CASSYFSGLGAQYF	TGTGCCAGCAGTTACTTTAGCGGGCTAGGGGCCCAGTACTTC
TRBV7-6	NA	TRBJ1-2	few	CASSLGYGSYGYTF	TGTGCCAGCAGCTTAGGTTACGGCTCCTATGGCTACACCTTC
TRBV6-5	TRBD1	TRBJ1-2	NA	CASSWTGGGYTF	TGTGCCAGCAGTTGGACAGGGGGCGGCTACACCTTC
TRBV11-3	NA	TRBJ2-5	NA	CASSLDRGTWETQYF	TGTGCCAGCAGCTTAGATCGTGGGACATGGGAGACCCAGTACTTC